This T cell receptor (beta chain) derives from a study of T-cell reconstitution after alpha-beta-depleted transplantation in children. Unique molecular identifiers were incorporated when the TCRbeta library was constructed. TCRdb fed the PCR reads into MiXCR, producing one record per CDR3 protein. The sample has a few hundred thousand distinct CDR3 sequences, 10% to 15% seen once. Concerning this clonotype: Its antigen remains unknown.

Study outcomes and limitations: Newly generated T cells supplied most T-cell counts and diversity one year post-transplant. Some patients owed their high day-60 TCRbeta diversity to surviving recipient T cells and thymic progenitors. Reported findings indicate that, about two months after transplant, alpha-beta T cells came from several hundred expanded clones, which were derived from non-depleted graft cells.

This CDR3 has 13 amino acids. With 3 bases removed from V and 12 bases from J, the gap between germline ends came to 18 bases. Germline CDR1 SGHDT, CDR2 YYEEEE. The chain has TRBV5-6 and TRBJ1-1, with D possibly being TRBD1 (5 bases). The receptor comes from a male patient younger than 18 who had a stem cell transplant for acute myeloid leukemia, so the T cells may come from the graft donor. Sequencing used PBMCs, mostly from graft donor cells, obtained 360 days after TCRalphabeta/CD19-depleted stem cell transplant. CDR3 nucleotide sequence: TGTGCCAGCAGCTCCGGCCTCCCACGGGGGACTTTCTTT. Encoded protein: CASSSGLPRGTFF.